This TCR beta chain was sequenced during a study of lung T cells in sarcoidosis with Löfgren's syndrome. At the level of the study: Repertoire analyses centered on Löfgren's syndrome patients.

Germline lookup yields CDR1 LGHNA and CDR2 YNFKEQ. V dropped 1 base and J dropped 6 bases, with 7 bases sitting between them. The CDR3 covers 13 residues. Study-wide results and caveats: The most expanded V genes in Löfgren's patients were reportedly TRAV12-1 and TRBV2. Recognition of an unidentified sarcoidosis antigen was only suggested. Multiple Löfgren's syndrome patients reportedly shared TRAV12-1 and TRBV2 CDR3 motifs.

TCRdb passed the reads through MiXCR, listing each CDR3 protein once. The table lists some 19,000 distinct CDR3 sequences, 21% of them singletons. This clonotype was found many times. Its target is unknown. The chain couples TRBV4-2 to TRBJ1-5; D is undetermined. This TCR was sampled from a human donor with sarcoidosis (Löfgren's syndrome or another form), or a control subject (not recorded which). Sequenced sample: CD4+ T cells from bronchoalveolar lavage. Here the CDR3 reads CASSQGGSQPQHF. The CDR3, as DNA: TGTGCCAGCAGCCAAGGGGGAAGTCAGCCCCAGCATTTT.